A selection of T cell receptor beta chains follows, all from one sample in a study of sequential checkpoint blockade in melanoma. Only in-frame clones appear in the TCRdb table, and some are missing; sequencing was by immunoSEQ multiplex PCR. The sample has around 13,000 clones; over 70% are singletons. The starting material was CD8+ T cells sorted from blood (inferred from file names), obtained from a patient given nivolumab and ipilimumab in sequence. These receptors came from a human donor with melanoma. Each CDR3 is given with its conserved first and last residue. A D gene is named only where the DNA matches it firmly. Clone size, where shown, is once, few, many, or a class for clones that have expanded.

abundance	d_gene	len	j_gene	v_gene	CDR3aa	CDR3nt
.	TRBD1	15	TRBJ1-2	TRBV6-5	CASSYPGTGVYGYTF	TGTGCCAGCAGTTATCCCGGGACAGGGGTCTATGGCTACACCTTC
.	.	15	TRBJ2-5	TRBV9	CASSATGTYMKTQYF	TGTGCCAGCAGCGCCACCGGGACATATATGAAGACCCAGTACTTC
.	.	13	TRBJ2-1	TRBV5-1	CASRKPLGDEQFF	TGCGCCAGCAGAAAACCGCTAGGGGATGAGCAGTTCTTC
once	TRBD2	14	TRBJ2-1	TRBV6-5	CASMVGGAYNEQFF	TGTGCCAGCATGGTGGGGGGGGCCTACAATGAGCAGTTCTTC
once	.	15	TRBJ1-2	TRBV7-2	CASSLVPGVDYGYTF	TGTGCCAGCAGCTTAGTCCCAGGGGTGGACTATGGCTACACCTTC
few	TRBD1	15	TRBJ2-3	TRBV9	CASSADRGRADTQYF	TGTGCCAGCAGCGCGGACAGGGGGCGGGCAGATACGCAGTATTTT
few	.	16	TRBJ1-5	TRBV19	CASTRRTETSNQPQHF	TGTGCCAGTACCCGTCGGACAGAAACTAGCAATCAGCCCCAGCATTTT
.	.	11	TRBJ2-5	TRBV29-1	CSVVSQETQYF	TGCAGCGTTGTCAGTCAAGAGACCCAGTACTTC
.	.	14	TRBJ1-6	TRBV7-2	CASSLNRVNSPLHF	TGTGCCAGCAGCTTAAACAGGGTGAATTCACCCCTCCACTTT
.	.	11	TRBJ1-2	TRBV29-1	CSVVEGYGYTF	TGCAGCGTTGTTGAGGGTTATGGCTACACCTTC
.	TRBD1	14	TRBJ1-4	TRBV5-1	CASSLEGAQEKLFF	TGCGCCAGCAGCTTGGAGGGGGCACAGGAAAAACTGTTTTTT
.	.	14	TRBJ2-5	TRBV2	CASTVQDNQETQYF	TGTGCCAGCACCGTCCAGGACAACCAAGAGACCCAGTACTTC
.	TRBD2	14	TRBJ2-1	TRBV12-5	CASASGLAPNEQFF	TGTGCTAGTGCCTCGGGACTAGCGCCAAATGAGCAGTTCTTC
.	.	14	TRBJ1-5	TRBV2	CASSERVTNQPQHF	TGTGCCAGCAGTGAGAGGGTCACTAATCAGCCCCAGCATTTT
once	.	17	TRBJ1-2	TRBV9	CASSPAPGHPGADGYTF	TGTGCCAGCAGCCCTGCTCCGGGACACCCCGGGGCGGACGGCTACACCTTC
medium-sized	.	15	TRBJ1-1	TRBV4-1	CASSHKIGQNTEAFF	TGCGCCAGCAGCCACAAGATAGGACAGAACACTGAAGCTTTCTTT
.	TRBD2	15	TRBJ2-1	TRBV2	CASSPFLAGDNEQFF	TGTGCCAGCAGTCCTTTCCTAGCGGGGGACAATGAGCAGTTCTTC
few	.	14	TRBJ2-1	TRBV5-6	CASSLGQSYNEQFF	TGTGCCAGCAGCTTGGGACAGTCCTACAATGAGCAGTTCTTC
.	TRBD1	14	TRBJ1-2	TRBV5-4	CASSWGPGQDGYTF	TGTGCCAGCAGCTGGGGACCGGGACAGGATGGCTACACCTTC
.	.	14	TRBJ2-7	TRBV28	CASSDGTTSYEQYF	TGTGCCAGCAGTGACGGGACAACCTCCTACGAGCAGTACTTC
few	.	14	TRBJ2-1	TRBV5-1	CASSLVITGDEQFF	TGCGCCAGCAGCTTGGTGATAACGGGGGACGAGCAGTTCTTC
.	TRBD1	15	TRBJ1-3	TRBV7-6	CASSLGGTVGNTIYF	TGTGCCAGCAGCTTAGGAGGGACAGTGGGAAACACCATATATTTT
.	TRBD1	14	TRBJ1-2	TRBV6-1	CASTYRGGFYGYTF	TGTGCCAGCACCTACAGGGGGGGGTTCTATGGCTACACCTTC
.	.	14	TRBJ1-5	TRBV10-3	CAIRGWEPNQPQHF	TGTGCCATCAGGGGTTGGGAGCCCAATCAGCCCCAGCATTTT
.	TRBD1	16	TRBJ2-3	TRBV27	CASSFLGQGGADTQYF	TGTGCCAGCAGTTTCCTGGGACAGGGGGGCGCAGATACGCAGTATTTT
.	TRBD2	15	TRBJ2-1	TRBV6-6	CASSPLAGPVNEQFF	TGTGCCAGCAGTCCGCTAGCGGGGCCGGTCAATGAGCAGTTCTTC
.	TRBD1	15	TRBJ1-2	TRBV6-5	CASSFSGGTGEGYTF	TGTGCCAGCAGTTTCTCCGGAGGGACAGGCGAAGGCTACACCTTC
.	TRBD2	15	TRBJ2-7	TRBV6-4	CASSLGTSGSYEQYF	TGTGCCAGCAGTCTCGGGACTAGCGGCTCCTACGAGCAGTACTTC
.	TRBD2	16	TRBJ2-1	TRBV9	CASSVPSGSSYNEQFF	TGTGCCAGCAGCGTCCCGAGCGGGAGCTCCTACAATGAGCAGTTCTTC
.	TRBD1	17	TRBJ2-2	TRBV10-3	CAISGPPDRVDTGELFF	TGTGCCATCAGTGGCCCTCCGGACAGGGTGGACACCGGGGAGCTGTTTTTT
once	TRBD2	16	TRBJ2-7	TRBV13	CASSSAGLAGAYEQYF	TGTGCCAGCAGCTCAGCCGGACTAGCGGGGGCCTACGAGCAGTACTTC
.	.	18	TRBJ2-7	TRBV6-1	CASSERLGMGGITYEQYF	TGTGCCAGCAGTGAAAGGTTGGGGATGGGCGGGATCACCTACGAGCAGTACTTC
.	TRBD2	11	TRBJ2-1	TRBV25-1	CASQAAGGQFF	TGTGCCAGCCAAGCGGCGGGGGGACAGTTCTTC
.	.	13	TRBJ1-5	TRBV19	CASSIGPHQPQHF	TGTGCCAGTAGTATTGGGCCTCATCAGCCCCAGCATTTT
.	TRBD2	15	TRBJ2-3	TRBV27	CASSLAGGGTDTQYF	TGTGCCAGCAGTTTAGCGGGGGGTGGCACAGATACGCAGTATTTT
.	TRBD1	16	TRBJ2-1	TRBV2	CAVHLQGAVTGNEQFF	TGTGCCGTACATTTACAGGGGGCGGTTACGGGGAATGAGCAGTTCTTC
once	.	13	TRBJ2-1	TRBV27	CASRVTPYNEQFF	TGTGCCAGCAGGGTGACTCCCTACAATGAGCAGTTCTTC
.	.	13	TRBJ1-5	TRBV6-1	CASRPGEGQPQHF	TGTGCCAGCAGACCAGGGGAAGGACAGCCCCAGCATTTT
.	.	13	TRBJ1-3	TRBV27	CASSLISGNTIYF	TGTGCCAGCAGTCTTATATCTGGAAACACCATATATTTT
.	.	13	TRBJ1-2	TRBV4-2	CASSQEGGSGYTF	TGTGCCAGCAGCCAAGAAGGAGGGAGCGGCTACACCTTC